The 30 T cell receptor beta chains below were found in one sample sequenced in a study of blood T cell repertoires in COVID-19. This table comes from immunoSEQ multiplex PCR, and its TCRdb copy is limited to in-frame clones, with some not included. This sample yields 400,000 to 450,000 clones, of which approximately 91% are seen a single time; about 1.6% belongs to the top ten. Sequencing used peripheral blood. These receptors all stem from a middle-aged woman with COVID-19, enrolled during active disease.

V is TRBV7-9 and J is TRBJ2-1; 12 positions agree with TRBD2. The CDR3 runs to 17 residues. The V gene end was trimmed by 3 bases and the J gene end by 8 bases; junction bases not matched to a gene: 11. Germline V gene lookup returns CDR1 SEHNR and CDR2 FQNEAQ (reference sequence). Here the CDR3 reads CASSLRTSGNIFDEQFF. DNA of the CDR3: TGTGCCAGCAGCTTGCGGACTAGCGGGAATATATTCGATGAGCAGTTCTTC.

This clone was detected once. The gene calls are TRBV3-1 (or the pseudogene TRBV3-2) and TRBJ1-3; tentative D call: TRBD1 (6 bases). Trimming pared 2 bases from V and 4 bases from J, leaving 12 bases between. In germline, CDR1 is LGHDT, CDR2 YNNKEL (reference sequence). The CDR3 length is 15 residues. The CDR3 spells CASSQPTGIGNTIYF. The CDR3 DNA reads as TGTGCCAGCAGCCAACCTACAGGGATAGGAAACACCATATATTTT.

V usage is TRBV5-1 and J usage is TRBJ2-7, with D possibly matching TRBD1 (6 bases). The CDR3 is made up of 14 amino acids. The germline gives CDR1 SGHRS, CDR2 YFSETQ. The germline V and J ends were trimmed by 2 bases and 4 bases, with 13 bases remaining between them. The CDR3 reads CASSFWDTSYEQYF. The DNA of the CDR3 is TGCGCCAGCAGCTTCTGGGACACAAGTTACGAGCAGTACTTC.

CDR3 loop: CASRRRATSGIDKNIQYF. CDR3 sequence (DNA): TGTGCCAGCAGGCGACGGGCGACTAGCGGGATAGACAAAAACATTCAGTACTTC. The V and J genes are TRBV27 and TRBJ2-4; 11 nucleotides match TRBD2. This CDR3 has 18 amino acids. J was trimmed by 3 bases and V by 6 bases; bases with no gene match: 13. CDR1 is MNHEY, CDR2 SMNVEV, per germline (reference sequence).

The genes are TRBV27 and TRBJ2-5, with TRBD2 as a possible D gene (5 bases). Trimming shortened V by 6 bases and J by 0 bases, and 11 bases separated the two germline ends. From germline, CDR1 is MNHEY and CDR2 SMNVEV (reference sequence). The CDR3 spans 14 residues. The chain's CDR3 is CASRPRTYQETQYF. The CDR3 DNA reads as TGTGCCAGCAGGCCTCGGACTTACCAAGAGACCCAGTACTTC.

The gene calls are TRBV6-5 and TRBJ1-5; D may be TRBD1 (6 bases). The V gene lost 4 bases and the J gene lost 6 bases, with 19 bases spanning the gap. CDR1 is MNHEY and CDR2 is SVGAGI in the germline V gene. The CDR3 spans 16 residues. The CDR3 region is CASSSKTGLISQPQHF. The CDR3 bases are TGTGCCAGCAGTTCCAAAACAGGGCTTATCAGTCAGCCCCAGCATTTT.

The chain uses TRBV7-2 and TRBJ2-2, with 8 bases that match TRBD1. The V and J ends lost 0 bases and 6 bases, in that order; junction bases with no gene match: 3. This CDR3 spans 15 amino acids. Germline assignment: CDR1 SGHTA and CDR2 FQGNSA. The CDR3 DNA is TGTGCCAGCAGCTTAGCCACAGGGGGGTCCGGGGAGCTGTTTTTT. This encodes CASSLATGGSGELFF.

This clone occurred once. The CDR3 nucleotides are TGTGCCAGCAGCCCGGACAGGTCGGGGACTGAAGCTTTCTTT. Protein sequence: CASSPDRSGTEAFF. The chain is built from TRBV7-9 and TRBJ1-1, with 7 bases lining up with TRBD1. With V trimmed by 5 bases and J by 5 bases, 8 bases remained unmatched. This CDR3 contains 14 residues. CDR1 is SEHNR and CDR2 is FQNEAQ in the germline V gene (reference sequence). The whole variable domain, remainder taken from reference TRBV7-9 and TRBJ1-1, is DTGVSQNPRHKITKRGQNVTFRCDPISEHNRLYWYRQTLGQGPEFLTYFQNEAQLEKSRLLSDRFSAERPKGSFSTLEIQRTEQGDSAMYLCASSPDRSGTEAFFGQGTRLTVV.

The CDR3 nucleotides read TGTGCCAGCAGTCCGAGCTATAATCGTGAAAAACTGTTTTTT. This codes for CASSPSYNREKLFF. The genes are TRBV27 and TRBJ1-4; D is undetermined. V was shortened by 5 bases and J by 7 bases, with 14 bases between the two germline ends. This CDR3 has 14 residues. Per germline, CDR1 MNHEY and CDR2 SMNVEV (reference sequence). Together with reference TRBV27 and TRBJ1-4, the CDR3 gives the full variable domain: EAQVTQNPRYLITVTGKKLTVTCSQNMNHEYMSWYRQDPGLGLRQIYYSMNVEVTDKGDVPEGYKVSRKEKRNFPLILESPSPNQTSLYFCASSPSYNREKLFFGSGTQLSVL.

This clone appeared a single time. The gene calls are TRBV7-6 and TRBJ2-5, with TRBD2 matching 14 bases. The V gene end was trimmed by 2 bases and the J gene end by 3 bases; junction bases not matched to a gene: 8. Germline V CDR1 and CDR2: SGHVS, FNYEAQ. CDR3 length equals 18 residues. For the CDR3, the DNA is TGTGCCAGCAGCTTAACGACTAGCGGGAGGGCCGGGGAAGAGACCCAGTACTTC. Translated, it gives CASSLTTSGRAGEETQYF.

The chain combines TRBV7-2 with TRBJ2-7; tentative D call: TRBD2 (6 bases). V was trimmed by 5 bases and J by 4 bases, leaving 18 bases between them. Germline CDR1 is SGHTA and CDR2 is FQGNSA. This CDR3 has 15 amino acids. The CDR3 loop reads CASSPTAGGGYEQYF. The CDR3 nucleotides read TGTGCCAGCAGCCCTACGGCAGGTGGGGGGTACGAGCAGTACTTC.

Here the CDR3 reads CASSPVAEETQYF. The CDR3 DNA reads as TGTGCCAGCAGCCCCGTGGCGGAAGAGACCCAGTACTTC. This chain joins TRBV6-1 and TRBJ2-5; no clear D gene. Trimming stripped 6 bases from V and 3 bases from J, with 11 bases between. Looked up from germline, CDR1 is MNHNS and CDR2 is SASEGT. The CDR3 totals 13 residues.

This sequence joins TRBV13 and TRBJ2-1, with D maybe TRBD2 (7 bases). The CDR3 sequence is 20 residues long. Trimming left V 4 bases short and J 0 bases short, with 25 bases between. Looked up from germline, CDR1 is PRHDT and CDR2 is FYEKMQ (reference sequence). CDR3 loop: CASSSVPRGGHESSYNEQFF. The CDR3, as DNA: TGTGCCAGCAGCTCCGTTCCGAGGGGGGGGCACGAAAGCTCCTACAATGAGCAGTTCTTC.

V usage is TRBV3-1 (or the pseudogene TRBV3-2) and J usage is TRBJ1-4; tentative D call: TRBD1 (5 bases). The CDR3 covers 16 residues. Per the germline V gene, CDR1 is LGHDT and CDR2 is YNNKEL (reference sequence). V lost 0 bases and J lost 5, with 13 bases in between. The DNA of the CDR3 is TGTGCCAGCAGCCAAGATTTGGGACGGGGGAATGAAAAACTGTTTTTT. Translated: CASSQDLGRGNEKLFF.

V gene TRBV27 combines with J gene TRBJ1-1; tentatively, D is TRBD1 (6 bases). In germline, CDR1 is MNHEY, CDR2 SMNVEV (reference sequence). Trimming stripped 7 bases from V and 10 bases from J, with 22 bases between. The CDR3 runs 14 residues. The CDR3 region has the DNA TGTGCCAGCACCATCCCTTCGACACAGGGCGCAGCTTTCTTT. It translates to CASTIPSTQGAAFF.

J is TRBJ2-2 and V is TRBV7-2; TRBD1 matches 9 bases. The CDR3 spans 16 residues. Trimming at V came to 5 bases and at J to 3 bases, leaving 7 bases not matched to a gene. Germline values: CDR1 SGHTA, CDR2 FQGNSA. The CDR3 protein is CASSPGTGRHTGELFF. CDR3 in DNA: TGTGCCAGCAGCCCAGGGACAGGGAGGCACACCGGGGAGCTGTTTTTT.

The chain joins TRBV19 to TRBJ1-4; D is unclear. The CDR3 extends over 17 amino acids. The germline V gene has CDR1 LNHDA and CDR2 SQIVND (reference sequence). Trimming shortened V by 5 bases and J by 3 bases, and 19 bases separated the two germline ends. The CDR3 bases are TGTGCCAGTAGTCCTGCGGGAAGGGCTCTATCTAATGAAAAACTGTTTTTT. This codes for CASSPAGRALSNEKLFF.

This clone was seen a single time. The V and J genes are TRBV7-8 and TRBJ1-2; D is possibly TRBD1 (5 bases). The germline V and J ends were trimmed by 2 bases and 8 bases, with 12 bases remaining between them. This CDR3 contains 13 residues. Per the germline V gene, CDR1 is SGHVS and CDR2 is FQNEAQ. The CDR3 DNA reads TGTGCCAGCAGCTTATTGTCCGGGGGAGGCTACACCTTC. Encoded protein: CASSLLSGGGYTF. Using reference TRBV7-8 and TRBJ1-2 for the parts outside the CDR3, the full variable domain is GAGVSQSPRYKVAKRGQDVALRCDPISGHVSLFWYQQALGQGPEFLTYFQNEAQLDKSGLPSDRFFAERPEGSVSTLKIQRTQQEDSAVYLCASSLLSGGGYTFGSGTRLTVV.

The CDR3 region has the DNA TGTGCCAGCAGCCCCGAGGTGGGGCGAGAAACCTACGAGCAGTACTTC. This gives the protein CASSPEVGRETYEQYF. This chain links TRBV7-6 with TRBJ2-7; a possible D gene is TRBD1 (5 bases). The CDR3 is 16 residues long. Germline CDR1 reads SGHVS; CDR2 reads FNYEAQ. With 5 bases removed from V and 2 bases from J, the gap between germline ends came to 19 bases.

The chain recombines TRBV4-2 with TRBJ1-4; 9 nucleotides match TRBD1. Per germline, CDR1 LGHNA and CDR2 YNFKEQ. The CDR3 covers 19 residues. V gave up 0 bases and J gave up 4 bases; unmatched junction bases: 12. This chain's CDR3 is CASSQEWSRQGGINEKLFF. The CDR3 DNA follows: TGTGCCAGCAGCCAAGAGTGGTCGCGACAGGGGGGGATTAATGAAAAACTGTTTTTT.

The table lists this clone with a count of one. V usage is TRBV19 and J usage is TRBJ2-3, with 11 bases aligning to TRBD2. Germline values: CDR1 LNHDA, CDR2 SQIVND (reference sequence). CDR3 size: 19 residues. V was clipped by 5 bases and J by 0 bases; unmatched bases: 13. CDR3 DNA: TGTGCCAGTAGTCGACCCAGGACTAGCGGGTTGGGTAGCACAGATACGCAGTATTTT. Its translation: CASSRPRTSGLGSTDTQYF.

The V and J genes are TRBV28 and TRBJ2-3; D not certain. Trimming removed 8 bases from V and 1 base from J, with 13 bases in between. Germline V lookup: CDR1 MDHEN, CDR2 SYDVKM. There are 14 residues in the CDR3. The CDR3: CASRPRGRTDTQYF. The CDR3 nucleotides are TGTGCCAGCCGCCCCCGTGGGCGCACAGATACGCAGTATTTT.

V usage is TRBV5-1 and J usage is TRBJ2-5; D call uncertain. Germline-derived CDR1 and CDR2 are SGHRS and YFSETQ. Between the trimmed V and J ends, which lost 0 bases and 5 bases, there was a span of 14 bases. The CDR3 extends over 15 amino acids. The CDR3 protein is CASSLDPARWETQYF. CDR3 DNA: TGCGCCAGCAGCTTGGATCCAGCCAGGTGGGAGACCCAGTACTTC.

CDR3: CASSLEEISYEQYF. CDR3 nucleotides: TGCGCCAGCAGCTTGGAAGAGATCTCCTACGAGCAGTACTTC. This chain joins TRBV5-1 and TRBJ2-7; D gene unclear. V was shortened by 0 bases and J by 0 bases, with 7 bases between the two germline ends. CDR3 length equals 14 residues. CDR1 is SGHRS and CDR2 is YFSETQ in the germline V gene.

The chain is built from TRBV4-3 and TRBJ1-4, with D possibly being TRBD1 (6 bases). Germline-derived CDR1 and CDR2 are LGHNA and YSLEER. This CDR3 comprises 16 residues. V lost 0 bases and J 3 bases, leaving 11 bases between the germline ends. CDR3 protein: CASSQDLGGANEKLFF. DNA of the CDR3: TGCGCCAGCAGCCAAGATCTAGGGGGGGCTAATGAAAAACTGTTTTTT.

The rearrangement links TRBV11-3 to TRBJ2-1; 8 bases are a match to TRBD2. J was trimmed by 5 bases and V by 0 bases; bases with no gene match: 3. The CDR3 length is 15 residues. Germline V gene lookup returns CDR1 SGHNT and CDR2 YENEEA. The CDR3 loop is CASSLDGTRNNEQFF. The CDR3 DNA follows: TGTGCCAGCAGCTTAGATGGGACTAGGAACAATGAGCAGTTCTTC. Complete variable domain (other parts from reference TRBV11-3 and TRBJ2-1): EAGVVQSPRYKIIEKKQPVAFWCNPISGHNTLYWYLQNLGQGPELLIRYENEEAVDDSQLPKDRFSAERLKGVDSTLKIQPAELGDSAVYLCASSLDGTRNNEQFFGPGTRLTVL.

The chain recombines TRBV7-6 with TRBJ2-7, with 10 nucleotides matching TRBD2. Germline CDR1 and CDR2: SGHVS and FNYEAQ. This CDR3 is 16 amino acids long. The ends lost 0 bases at V and 1 base at J; junction bases unmatched: 3. CDR3 region: CASSLARTSGSYEQYF. Written as DNA, the CDR3 is TGTGCCAGCAGCTTAGCCCGGACTAGCGGTTCCTACGAGCAGTACTTC. The full variable domain, rest sourced from reference TRBV7-6 and TRBJ2-7, is GAGVSQSPRYKVTKRGQDVALRCDPISGHVSLYWYRQALGQGPEFLTYFNYEAQQDKSGLPNDRFSAERPEGSISTLTIQRTEQRDSAMYRCASSLARTSGSYEQYFGPGTRLTVT.

This clone appeared once. The V and J genes are TRBV9 and TRBJ2-7; possible D gene TRBD1, 6 bases. This CDR3 is 15 amino acids long. The germline V gene encodes CDR1 SGDLS and CDR2 YYNGEE. V gave up 0 bases and J gave up 4 bases, with 14 bases separating them. CDR3 region: CASSVEGGVTYEQYF. The CDR3, as DNA: TGTGCCAGCAGCGTAGAAGGGGGTGTAACATACGAGCAGTACTTC.

The chain recombines TRBV28 with TRBJ1-1; D is possibly TRBD1 (5 bases). V lost 1 base and J 5 bases, leaving 11 bases between the germline ends. Looked up from germline, CDR1 is MDHEN and CDR2 is SYDVKM. The CDR3 has 14 residues. The CDR3 here is CASSLYQGGTEAFF. CDR3 nucleotide sequence: TGTGCCAGCAGTTTATATCAGGGAGGAACTGAAGCTTTCTTT.

The rearrangement links TRBV28 to TRBJ1-5, with TRBD1 identical over 7 bases. Per the germline V gene, CDR1 is MDHEN and CDR2 is SYDVKM. This CDR3 contains 14 residues. After removal of 5 bases from V and 8 bases from J, the junction contained 9 bases not matched to a gene. In DNA form, the CDR3 reads TGTGCCAGCAGTCTACCGCAGGGGGGTAAGCCCCAGCATTTT. It encodes CASSLPQGGKPQHF.